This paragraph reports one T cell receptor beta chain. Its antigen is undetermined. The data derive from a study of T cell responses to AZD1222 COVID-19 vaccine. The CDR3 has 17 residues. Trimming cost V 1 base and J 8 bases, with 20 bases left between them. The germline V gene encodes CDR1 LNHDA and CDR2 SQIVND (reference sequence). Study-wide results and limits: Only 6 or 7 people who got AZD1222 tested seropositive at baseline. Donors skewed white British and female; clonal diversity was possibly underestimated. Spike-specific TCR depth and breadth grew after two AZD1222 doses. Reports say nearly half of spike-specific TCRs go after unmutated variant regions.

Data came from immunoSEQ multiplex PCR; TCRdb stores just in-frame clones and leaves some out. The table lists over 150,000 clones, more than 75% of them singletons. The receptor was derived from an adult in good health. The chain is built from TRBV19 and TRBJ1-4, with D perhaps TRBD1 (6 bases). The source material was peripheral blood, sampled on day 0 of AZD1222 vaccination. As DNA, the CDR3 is TGTGCCAGTAGTATAGGCGGGGGCAGTAGTTTGGGAGAAAAACTGTTTTTT. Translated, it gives CASSIGGGSSLGEKLFF.